This T cell receptor beta chain stems from a study of tumor-infiltrating lymphocytes in primary liver carcinoma. General study results and limits: Blood's top-250-clone fraction was significantly lower than that of tumors (p = 0.039).

The researchers produced TCR beta cDNA from roughly 500 ng total RNA with a constant-region primer. Researchers made the TCR beta libraries by running three nested multiplex PCR rounds with slightly modified ARM-PCR. TRBV1-TRBV30 forward primers paired with a C-beta reverse primer drove the first two PCR rounds, 10 cycles each. One entry per CDR3 protein results from TCRdb running MiXCR on the multiplex PCR reads. The sample lists 40,000 to 60,000 distinct CDR3 sequences, about 73% occurring once. Points on this clonotype: Its target is unknown. No DNA is shown, since the ends of the CDR3 on it are uncertain; the CDR3 is the one TCRdb lists.

RNA and DNA were co-extracted from around 20-30 mg of unsorted bulk tissue. Each tumor had five separate regions sampled. Over 75% of the cells in every tumor sample were viable tumor cells. Including both end residues, the CDR3 is 14 amino acids long. What was sequenced was liver tumor tissue from sampling region 3. Specified subset: tumor region T3, left-lateral pole. The TCR was taken from a man in his forties with primary liver carcinoma and hepatitis B virus infection. V gene TRBV12-3 or TRBV12-4 combines with J gene TRBJ2-7. CDR3 amino acids: CASSLGTGSYERYF.